This T cell receptor beta chain appears in the sequencing data of a study of graft-versus-host responses after intestinal transplantation (dated by TCRdb to about 2021). Study-level background: The transplants that recipients got were multivisceral, liver-intestinal, or isolated intestinal. All recipients received anti-thymocyte globulin induction followed by maintenance tacrolimus and steroids for roughly 3 years. To identify alloreactive clones, pre-transplant mixed lymphocyte reaction products were sequenced and compared with unstimulated pre-transplant donor and recipient T cells. Graft-versus-host and host-versus-graft alloreactive T cell clones were tracked in the graft, circulation and bone marrow after intestinal transplantation using bulk TCR-beta CDR3 sequencing. A peak of at least 4% donor T cells among recipient peripheral blood mononuclear cells was the definition used for donor T cell macrochimerism. The cohort enrolled 20 to 30 intestinal transplant recipients including one retransplant, and a few patients lacking pretransplant specimens were excluded. Rather than being sequenced by the commercial service, samples from a few later patients were sequenced in-house on an Illumina MiSeq and processed with MiXCR. What the research found in general, with its limitations: Patients with donor T cell macrochimerism had high GvH to HvG T cell clonal ratios in their allografts. The conclusions were limited by the relatively low number and heterogeneity of the intestinal transplant patients. Peak levels of circulating GvH clones were associated with declines in HvG clones early after transplant. GvH clones were found in recipient bone marrow, and some of the GvH clones appeared earlier in ileal mucosa or blood, which is consistent with an intestinal mucosal origin.

The library was produced with the immunoSEQ multiplex PCR assay. In most patients, genomic DNA was isolated using the Qiagen DNeasy Blood and Tissue Kit and sent frozen to Adaptive Biotechnologies for TCR sequencing. Adaptive Biotechnologies carried out high-throughput TCR-beta CDR3 sequencing of genomic DNA for most patients. On the authors' methods: TCR sequencing data were retrieved from Adaptive's ImmunoSEQ software for roughly 17 patients, whereas a few other patients were processed with MiXCR and VDJtools. To correct CD4 versus CD8 sorting errors, any sequence found in both subsets at a frequency ratio below 5:1 was removed. Because the origin of CDR3 nucleotide sequences shared between donor and recipient could not be assigned, those sequences were removed. At least 2-fold expansion over unstimulated cells and a minimum CFSE-low frequency of 0.002% (template counts) or 0.001% (read counts) were required for clones to be classified as alloreactive. Mappable clones were those detected in sequenced pre-transplant spleen, lymph node, or MLR CFSE-low populations of the donor or recipient. The cumulative frequency of alloreactive clones was calculated as a percentage of all sequences, weighted by copy number. The immuneACCESS repertoire file appears here via TCRdb, limited to in-frame rearrangements. These files lack a portion of the clones; in checked studies, under half of the deficit traces to unresolved V genes, and the cause of the others is not known. That table is the source of V, J and clone size, and D and trimming were worked out from the DNA. The sample profile shows some 130,000 clones; over 80% of them were found once. The biggest ten clones account for around 0.12% of the sample.

The intended sense of this specimen's time point label: cells obtained before transplantation from donor or recipient. CD3+CD4+ and CD3+CD8+ populations were FACS-sorted from unstimulated pre-transplant donor and recipient cells taken from spleen or lymph nodes. V loses 3 bases of germline sequence and J loses 4 bases, and the interval between the two ends is 10 bases. In the germline V gene, CDR1 corresponds to SGHTA and CDR2 to FQGTGA. The CDR3 contains 15 residues, cysteine and phenylalanine counted. Kept here is only the CDR3 DNA, which spans 45 bases and is read in frame from base 1. A remark on this clone: Its antigen is unknown. No clone much larger than this one lies a single base away; base qualities are absent.

The V gene is TRBV7-3 and the J gene is TRBJ2-6; too little of a D gene remains to name it. The TCR was taken from a human donor who received an intestinal transplant. The sequenced sample was unstimulated CD4+ T cells sorted from spleen or lymph node cells, obtained before intestinal transplant. The nucleotide sequence is given as TGTGCCAGCAGCTTTGAAAACGTGGGGGCCAACGTCCTGACTTTC. Its translation reads: CASSFENVGANVLTF.